These 27 T cell receptor beta chains came from one sample sequenced in a study of OX40 agonist ivuxolimab in advanced cancers. Repertoires were generated with immunoSEQ multiplex PCR, while TCRdb's copy carries only in-frame clones and drops some. Of around 67,000 clones listed, around 80% are singletons. Sequenced here: CD4+ or CD8+ T cells sorted from blood, sampled in a trial of the OX40 agonist ivuxolimab. These receptor sequences come from an adult with an advanced solid tumor such as melanoma, head and neck, liver or kidney cancer.

This chain joins TRBV2 and TRBJ1-5, with 10 bases that match TRBD1. The length of the CDR3 is 15 residues. CDR1 and CDR2 from the germline V gene are SNHLY and FYNNEI. The junction had 8 bases not matched to a gene; V was cut back by 6 bases and J by 6 bases. The CDR3 sequence is CASSPGQGQAQPQHF. CDR3 DNA sequence: TGTGCCAGCAGCCCGGGACAGGGGCAGGCTCAGCCCCAGCATTTT. The full variable domain, with the rest looked up from reference TRBV2 and TRBJ1-5, is EPEVTQTPSHQVTQMGQEVILRCVPISNHLYFYWYRQILGQKVEFLVSFYNNEISEKSEIFDDQFSVERPDGSNFTLKIRSTKLEDSAMYFCASSPGQGQAQPQHFGDGTRLSIL.

In this sample, this clone turned up a few times. The chain carries TRBV7-9 and TRBJ2-7, with 10 bases fitting TRBD1. CDR1 and CDR2 from the germline V gene are SEHNR and FQNEAQ (reference sequence). CDR3 length: 16 residues. V lost 5 bases, J lost 6 bases, and 13 bases stayed unmatched. CDR3 sequence: CASSRGTGAAYPEQYF. The CDR3 DNA is TGTGCCAGCAGCCGCGGGACAGGGGCGGCCTATCCCGAGCAGTACTTC.

The chain carries TRBV10-3 and TRBJ2-1; maybe TRBD1 (5 bases). The CDR3 sequence is 15 residues long. V shed 0 bases and J shed 6 bases, with 12 bases lying between them. CDR1 is ENHRY and CDR2 is SYGVKD in the germline V gene. The CDR3 region is CAISESKGSGNEQFF. The CDR3 region has the DNA TGTGCCATCAGTGAGTCGAAGGGGTCGGGCAATGAGCAGTTCTTC.

The chain recombines TRBV5-6 with TRBJ1-2, with D hard to call. The CDR3 runs 14 residues. Germline V lookup: CDR1 SGHDT, CDR2 YYEEEE. V dropped 0 bases and J dropped 6 bases, with 12 bases sitting between them. The CDR3: CASSLGTVLDGYTF. For the CDR3, the DNA is TGTGCCAGCAGCTTGGGGACGGTCCTCGATGGCTACACCTTC.

The chain uses TRBV4-1 and TRBJ1-4, with no clear D. Germline V gene lookup returns CDR1 MGHRA and CDR2 YSYEKL. The CDR3 has 18 residues. V lost 3 bases, J lost 8 bases, and 25 bases lay in between. CDR3 nucleotides: TGCGCCAGCAGCCAGACCCTCCGAAGTTTAGGGCTAGGAGAAAAACTGTTTTTT. Its protein is CASSQTLRSLGLGEKLFF.

The gene calls are TRBV30 and TRBJ2-3; D is uncertain. The V gene lost 2 bases and the J gene lost 0 bases, with 6 bases spanning the gap. CDR1 is GTSNPN and CDR2 is SVGIG in the germline V gene (reference sequence). This CDR3 has 13 amino acids. The CDR3 sequence is CAWSYPSTDTQYF. Here the CDR3 DNA reads TGTGCCTGGAGTTATCCTAGCACAGATACGCAGTATTTT.

V gene TRBV7-2 combines with J gene TRBJ2-7; tentative D call: TRBD1 (5 bases). The CDR3 spans 16 residues. The V end lost 5 bases, the J end lost 3 bases, and 20 bases lay between the germline ends. Germline CDR1 reads SGHTA; CDR2 reads FQGNSA. The CDR3 bases are TGTGCCAGCAGCCACGAATCAGGGAATTTCGGCTACGAGCAGTACTTC. It codes for CASSHESGNFGYEQYF.

The rearrangement joins TRBV19 to TRBJ2-3; tentatively, D is TRBD2 (6 bases). The CDR3 extends over 15 amino acids. V lost 5 bases and J 0 bases, leaving 12 bases between the germline ends. Germline values: CDR1 LNHDA, CDR2 SQIVND (reference sequence). The CDR3 spells CASSRIAESTDTQYF. As DNA, the CDR3 is TGTGCCAGTAGTCGGATAGCGGAAAGCACAGATACGCAGTATTTT.

The chain links TRBV5-1 to TRBJ1-2, with 8 bases identical to TRBD1. The ends lost 4 bases at V and 0 bases at J; junction bases unmatched: 8. This CDR3 comprises 16 residues. Per the germline V gene, CDR1 is SGHRS and CDR2 is YFSETQ. CDR3 sequence: CASSKDRATSNYGYTF. The CDR3 nucleotides are TGCGCCAGCAGCAAGGACAGGGCGACTTCTAACTATGGCTACACCTTC.

This chain connects TRBV5-1 to TRBJ2-5; 9 bases map to TRBD2. CDR3 length equals 16 residues. Looked up from germline, CDR1 is SGHRS and CDR2 is YFSETQ. Losses at the gene ends were 2 bases for V and 5 bases for J; bases not matched to a gene: 10. CDR3 in DNA: TGCGCCAGCAGCTTAAAAATGAGCGGGGGGCCGGAGACCCAGTACTTC. This encodes CASSLKMSGGPETQYF.

This chain links TRBV5-4 with TRBJ1-1; the D gene is possibly TRBD1 (6 bases). The CDR3 loop spans 15 amino acids. V was clipped by 1 base and J by 5 bases, with 15 bases between them. From germline, CDR1 is SGHNT and CDR2 YYREEE (reference sequence). CDR3 residues: CASSLSKGGWTEAFF. The CDR3, as DNA: TGTGCCAGCAGCTTGAGCAAGGGGGGTTGGACTGAAGCTTTCTTT.

The V gene is TRBV30, the J gene TRBJ1-1, with 7 nucleotides matching TRBD1. There are 15 residues in the CDR3. V lost 1 base to trimming and J lost 0 bases; unmatched junction nucleotides: 5. The germline CDR1 and CDR2 sequences are GTSNPN and SVGIG (reference sequence). The CDR3 sequence is CAWSGRGQLNTEAFF. The CDR3 DNA reads TGTGCCTGGAGTGGTCGGGGACAGCTGAACACTGAAGCTTTCTTT.

The chain has TRBV19 and TRBJ2-2, with 7 bases lining up with TRBD2. The J segment lost 5 bases and the V segment lost 5 bases, leaving 2 bases of the junction unmatched. Germline V gene lookup returns CDR1 LNHDA and CDR2 SQIVND (reference sequence). This CDR3 comprises 13 residues. The CDR3 is CASSRRGTGELFF. The CDR3 nucleotides read TGTGCCAGTAGTCGGCGGGGGACCGGGGAGCTGTTTTTT.

Only one count was recorded for this clone. The chain is built from TRBV5-1 and TRBJ1-6; 7 bases are shared with TRBD1. Per germline, CDR1 SGHRS and CDR2 YFSETQ. This CDR3 spans 17 amino acids. Trimming removed 4 bases from V and 0 bases from J; junction bases left unmatched: 7. The DNA of the CDR3 is TGCGCCAGCAGCCCCGGACAGGCAAACTCCTATAATTCACCCCTCCACTTT. Its translation is CASSPGQANSYNSPLHF. Full variable domain (remainder filled in from reference TRBV5-1 and TRBJ1-6): KAGVTQTPRYLIKTRGQQVTLSCSPISGHRSVSWYQQTPGQGLQFLFEYFSETQRNKGNFPGRFSGRQFSNSRSEMNVSTLELGDSALYLCASSPGQANSYNSPLHFGNGTRLTVT.

This chain links TRBV15 with TRBJ1-5, with D possibly being TRBD1 (6 bases). CDR3 length: 17 amino acids. Trimming removed 0 bases at V and 3 bases at J, with 15 bases between. Germline CDR1 LNHNV, CDR2 YYDKDF (reference sequence). CDR3 nucleotides: TGTGCCACCAGCAGAGATTCACTAGGACAGAACAATCAGCCCCAGCATTTT. It codes for CATSRDSLGQNNQPQHF. The full variable domain, rest sourced from reference TRBV15 and TRBJ1-5, is DAMVIQNPRYQVTQFGKPVTLSCSQTLNHNVMYWYQQKSSQAPKLLFHYYDKDFNNEADTPDNFQSRRPNTSFCFLDIRSPGLGDTAMYLCATSRDSLGQNNQPQHFGDGTRLSIL.

This clone came up a few times. The rearrangement uses TRBV6-4 and TRBJ2-7; 12 nucleotides match TRBD1. V shed 4 bases and J 5 bases; nucleotides not matched to a gene: 3. CDR3 length: 14 amino acids. Germline CDR1 and CDR2: MRHNA and SNTAGT. DNA for the CDR3: TGTGCCAGCAGTGGTGGGACAGGGGGCGACGAGCAGTACTTC. It specifies CASSGGTGGDEQYF.

The J gene is TRBJ1-1, the V gene TRBV7-9; D unresolved. Germline V gene lookup returns CDR1 SEHNR and CDR2 FQNEAQ (reference sequence). The V gene lost 1 base and the J gene lost 1 base, with 7 bases spanning the gap. The CDR3 has 14 residues. The DNA for the CDR3 is TGTGCCAGCAGCTTAGAAAGCAGGAACACTGAAGCTTTCTTT. Protein sequence: CASSLESRNTEAFF.

This chain connects TRBV5-5 to TRBJ2-7; D possibly uses TRBD1 or TRBD2 (5 bases each). The germline CDR1 and CDR2 sequences are SGHKS and YYEKEE (reference sequence). The CDR3 spans 14 residues. V was trimmed by 0 bases and J by 5 bases, leaving 12 bases between them. The CDR3 DNA sequence: TGTGCCAGCAGCTTGGGGGGGTCCGTCGACGAGCAGTACTTC. Amino acids: CASSLGGSVDEQYF.

A single count supports this clone. One end of the junction does not line up with germline, which may come from a read error. The chain couples TRBV7-7 to TRBJ2-2; D is possibly TRBD1 (6 bases). This CDR3 comprises 16 residues. CDR1 and CDR2 (germline): SSHAT, FNYEAQ (reference sequence). CDR3 in amino acids: CASSSLAQGNTGELFF. As DNA, the CDR3 is TGTGCTAGCAGCTCCCTTGCACAGGGGAACACCGGGGAGCTGTTTTTT. Full variable domain (missing parts from reference TRBV7-7 and TRBJ2-2): GAGVSQSPRYKVTKRGQDVTLRCDPISSHATLYWYQQALGQGPEFLTYFNYEAQPDKSGLPSDRFSAERPEGSISTLTIQRTEQRDSAMYRCASSSLAQGNTGELFFGEGSRLTVL.

This rearrangement joins TRBV6-5 to TRBJ2-1, with D unresolved. The CDR3 runs 11 residues. Germline CDR1 and CDR2: MNHEY and SVGAGI. The V end lost 2 bases, the J end lost 10 bases, and 6 bases lay between the germline ends. This chain's CDR3 is CASSYGREQFF. The DNA for the CDR3 is TGTGCCAGCAGTTACGGGCGGGAGCAGTTCTTC.

The V gene is TRBV29-1, the J gene TRBJ2-4; a weak D match, TRBD2 (5 bases). Trimming removed 3 bases from V and 5 bases from J, with 8 bases in between. The CDR3 runs to 12 residues. Germline V gene sequence: CDR1 SQVTM, CDR2 ANQGSEA. This CDR3 reads CSVDAGENIQYF. The CDR3 DNA reads TGCAGCGTTGACGCCGGGGAAAACATTCAGTACTTC.

The V and J genes are TRBV30 and TRBJ2-2; no reliable D call. The CDR3 sequence is 12 residues long. V was clipped by 0 bases and J by 7 bases, with 6 bases between them. Germline loops: CDR1 GTSNPN, CDR2 SVGIG (reference sequence). CDR3: CAWSVLYGELFF. The CDR3 DNA sequence: TGTGCCTGGAGTGTACTGTACGGGGAGCTGTTTTTT. Combining the CDR3 with reference TRBV30 and TRBJ2-2 gives the whole variable domain SQTIHQWPATLVQPVGSPLSLECTVEGTSNPNLYWYRQAAGRGLQLLFYSVGIGQISSEVPQNLSASRPQDRQFILSSKKLLLSDSGFYLCAWSVLYGELFFGEGSRLTVL.

V and J are TRBV2 and TRBJ2-4; possible D gene TRBD2, 5 bases. This CDR3 has 14 amino acids. Germline V gives CDR1 SNHLY, CDR2 FYNNEI. The V end was cut by 6 bases, the J end by 8 bases, with 17 bases between. Here the CDR3 reads CASSEGPPAYIQYF. For the CDR3, the DNA is TGTGCCAGCAGCGAGGGCCCCCCGGCGTACATTCAGTACTTC.

The rearrangement joins TRBV5-1 to TRBJ2-5; a possible D gene is TRBD1 (6 bases). The V gene lost 4 bases and the J gene lost 7 bases, with 20 bases spanning the gap. The CDR3 consists of 15 residues. Germline CDR1 SGHRS, CDR2 YFSETQ. Here the CDR3 reads CASSPRVQGQMTQYF. The DNA for the CDR3 is TGCGCCAGCAGCCCGAGAGTACAGGGCCAGATGACCCAGTACTTC.

Remarks on this clone: Germline is not matched at one junction end, which may reflect a read error. The chain couples TRBV7-7 to TRBJ2-2; 8 bases line up with TRBD1. Germline V CDR1 and CDR2: SSHAT, FNYEAQ (reference sequence). This CDR3 region has 17 residues. The CDR3 DNA is TGTGCTAGCAGCAAGGACGGGACAGGCCCGAACACCGGGGAGCTGTTTTTT. Translated, it gives CASSKDGTGPNTGELFF.

Written as DNA, the CDR3 is TGTGCCAGCAGCGCCACTCCGGGACTAGCGGGGGGGCAGACGACCCAGTACTTC. As protein: CASSATPGLAGGQTTQYF. The chain uses TRBV7-3 and TRBJ2-5; 16 bases are a match to TRBD2. The CDR3 runs to 18 residues. Germline lookup yields CDR1 SGHTA and CDR2 FQGTGA. Unmatched junction bases numbered 13, after V lost 5 bases and J lost 7 bases. The variable domain in full, completed from reference TRBV7-3 and TRBJ2-5, reads GAGVSQTPSNKVTEKGKYVELRCDPISGHTALYWYRQSLGQGPEFLIYFQGTGAADDSGLPNDRFFAVRPEGSVSTLKIQRTERGDSAVYLCASSATPGLAGGQTTQYFGPGTRLLVL.

The rearrangement links TRBV6-1 to TRBJ1-5; possibly TRBD1 for D (5 bases). Trimming pared 7 bases from V and 5 bases from J, leaving 12 bases between. CDR3 length equals 13 residues. Per the germline V gene, CDR1 is MNHNS and CDR2 is SASEGT. In DNA, the CDR3 is TGTGCCAGCACCCCTTCAGGGTATCAGCCCCAGCATTTT. Its protein is CASTPSGYQPQHF.